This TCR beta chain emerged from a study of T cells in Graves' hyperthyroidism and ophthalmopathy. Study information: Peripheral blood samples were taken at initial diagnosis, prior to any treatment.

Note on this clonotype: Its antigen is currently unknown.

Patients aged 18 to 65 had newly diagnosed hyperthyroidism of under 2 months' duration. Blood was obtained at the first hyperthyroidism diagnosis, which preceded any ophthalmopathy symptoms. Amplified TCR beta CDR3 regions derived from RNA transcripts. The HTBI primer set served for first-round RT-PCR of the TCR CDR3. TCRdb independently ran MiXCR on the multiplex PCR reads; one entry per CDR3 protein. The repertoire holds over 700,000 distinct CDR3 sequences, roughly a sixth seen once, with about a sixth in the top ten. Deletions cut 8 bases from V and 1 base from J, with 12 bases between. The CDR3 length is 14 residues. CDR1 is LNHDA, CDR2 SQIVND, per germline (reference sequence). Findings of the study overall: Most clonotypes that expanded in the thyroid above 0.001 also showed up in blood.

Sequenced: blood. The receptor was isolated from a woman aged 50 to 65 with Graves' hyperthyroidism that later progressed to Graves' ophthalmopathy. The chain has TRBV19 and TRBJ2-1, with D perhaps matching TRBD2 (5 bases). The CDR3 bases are TGTGCCAGTGCGAGCGGAGAATCCTACAATGAGCAGTTCTTC. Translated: CASASGESYNEQFF.